Sequencing of this TCR beta chain was carried out in a study of blood T cells in healthy people across ages. The CDR3 is 16 residues long. Germline lookup yields CDR1 MNHNY and CDR2 SVGAGI (reference sequence). The ends were cut back, 3 bases at V and 2 bases at J, with 15 bases in the middle. Together with a sample-barcoded 5' primer, a J-beta primer mix was included in a second PCR lasting about 7 to 11 cycles. Carrying 12 random nucleotides, a template-switch adaptor labeled each individual cDNA molecule. TCRdb called the 5' RACE reads again in MiXCR, with one record for every CDR3 protein. The table includes hundreds of thousands of distinct CDR3 sequences, about 30% detected once. This clonotype appeared many times.

The TCR originated in a woman of 80 years or more in good health. Input material: blood. The rearrangement joins TRBV6-6 to TRBJ2-3; TRBD1 is a possible D gene (5 bases). The CDR3 coding sequence is TGTGCCAGCAGTTATTCCACAGGCCCTGTCACAGATACGCAGTATTTT. It is translated as CASSYSTGPVTDTQYF.